Below, 19 T cell receptor beta chains from the same sample are listed, as sequenced in a study of cytomegalovirus exposure and HLA in healthy donors. Both 60 Vbeta primers and 13 Jbeta primers went into the PCR. Sequenced by immunoSEQ multiplex PCR; TCRdb stores in-frame clones only, minus some. The sample has fewer than 200,000 clones. Input material: PBMCs. These receptors all come from a man under 40 in good health and CMV-seronegative.

J is TRBJ2-1 and V is TRBV11-3; 7 nucleotides align to TRBD2. The junction had 4 bases not matched to a gene; V was cut back by 1 base and J by 4 bases. Germline loops: CDR1 SGHNT, CDR2 YENEEA. CDR3 length: 15 residues. Here the CDR3 reads CASSLGPSGYNEQFF. The CDR3 DNA follows: TGTGCCAGCAGCTTAGGGCCTAGCGGATACAATGAGCAGTTCTTC.

This chain joins TRBV4-3 and TRBJ1-3, with a tentative D call TRBD1 (6 bases). Germline V gene sequence: CDR1 LGHNA, CDR2 YSLEER. Trimming removed 0 bases from V and 4 bases from J, with 13 bases in between. The CDR3 loop spans 16 amino acids. CDR3 amino acids: CASSQDHPGAGNTIYF. In DNA, the CDR3 is TGCGCCAGCAGCCAAGATCATCCAGGGGCAGGAAACACCATATATTTT.

The V and J genes are TRBV7-9 and TRBJ2-4; TRBD1 is a possible D gene (5 bases). The CDR3 covers 14 residues. Germline CDR1 and CDR2: SEHNR and FQNEAQ (reference sequence). The V gene lost 1 base and the J gene lost 8 bases, with 12 bases spanning the gap. In DNA, the CDR3 is TGTGCCAGCAGCTTAGATTCGTCCAGGGACATTCAGTACTTC. Translation gives CASSLDSSRDIQYF.

The genes are TRBV19 and TRBJ2-7; TRBD2 matches at 7 bases. Germline V gene sequence: CDR1 LNHDA, CDR2 SQIVND (reference sequence). The CDR3 extends over 14 amino acids. The V and J ends lost 7 bases and 5 bases, in that order; junction bases with no gene match: 11. The CDR3, as DNA: TGTGCCAGTATACCAAGCGGGAATCCTCACGAGCAGTACTTC. Protein: CASIPSGNPHEQYF. Filled out from reference TRBV19 and TRBJ2-7, the complete variable domain reads DGGITQSPKYLFRKEGQNVTLSCEQNLNHDAMYWYRQDPGQGLRLIYYSQIVNDFQKGDIAEGYSVSREKKESFPLTVTSAQKNPTAFYLCASIPSGNPHEQYFGPGTRLTVT.

The V gene is TRBV2, the J gene TRBJ1-1; a weak D match, TRBD1 (5 bases). This CDR3 region has 14 residues. Per germline, CDR1 SNHLY and CDR2 FYNNEI. The V end lost 5 bases, the J end lost 0 bases, and 10 bases lay between the germline ends. Here the CDR3 reads CASSRGSVNTEAFF. CDR3 nucleotides: TGTGCCAGCAGTCGGGGGAGCGTGAACACTGAAGCTTTCTTT.

The chain is built from TRBV9 and TRBJ2-5; 8 bases match TRBD2. Germline V gene lookup returns CDR1 SGDLS and CDR2 YYNGEE. The CDR3 extends over 16 amino acids. With V trimmed by 6 bases and J by 2 bases, 12 bases remained unmatched. The CDR3 spells CASNAVGGGMQETQYF. In DNA, the CDR3 is TGTGCCAGCAACGCCGTTGGCGGGGGGATGCAAGAGACCCAGTACTTC. Supplemented by reference TRBV9 and TRBJ2-5, the full variable domain reads DSGVTQTPKHLITATGQRVTLRCSPRSGDLSVYWYQQSLDQGLQFLIQYYNGEERAKGNILERFSAQQFPDLHSELNLSSLELGDSALYFCASNAVGGGMQETQYFGPGTRLLVL.

The V call is TRBV28, the J call TRBJ2-1; 10 positions match TRBD2. V lost 6 bases to trimming and J lost 5 bases; unmatched junction nucleotides: 13. The CDR3 is 17 amino acids. Germline assignment: CDR1 MDHEN and CDR2 SYDVKM. The CDR3 region has the DNA TGTGCCAGCAGGCTTTACACCGGGACTAGCGTAGACAATGAGCAGTTCTTC. Its translation: CASRLYTGTSVDNEQFF.

J is TRBJ1-2 and V is TRBV4-1; 9 bases are shared with TRBD1. Trimming took 4 bases from V and 1 from J; bases not matched to a gene: 4. Germline V lookup: CDR1 MGHRA, CDR2 YSYEKL. This CDR3 region has 15 residues. The CDR3 loop is CASSRGTGNNYGYTF. The CDR3 nucleotides read TGCGCCAGCAGCCGAGGGACAGGGAATAACTATGGCTACACCTTC.

Regarding this clone: The sample has other DNA sequences that encode this CDR3 too. The chain is built from TRBV30 and TRBJ1-1; D gene unclear. Germline CDR1 is GTSNPN and CDR2 is SVGIG (reference sequence). Trimming took off 0 bases at V and 6 bases at J, with 11 bases between the two ends. The CDR3 extends over 13 amino acids. CDR3 sequence: CAWSVLAGAEAFF. Written as DNA, the CDR3 is TGTGCCTGGAGTGTATTGGCGGGTGCTGAAGCTTTCTTT.

This chain uses TRBV5-1 with TRBJ2-7; tentatively, D is TRBD2 (6 bases). V dropped 3 bases and J dropped 6 bases, with 19 bases sitting between them. This CDR3 is built from 15 residues. CDR1 is SGHRS and CDR2 is YFSETQ in the germline V gene. The CDR3 sequence: CASSSEPYGGVEQYF. The CDR3 nucleotides are TGCGCCAGCAGCTCCGAACCCTACGGCGGGGTCGAGCAGTACTTC.

The CDR3 DNA sequence: TGTGCCAGCAGCCCCTCCTGGGACAGGATCAACACCGGGGAGCTGTTTTTT. As protein: CASSPSWDRINTGELFF. This chain joins TRBV7-9 and TRBJ2-2; the match to TRBD1 covers 8 bases. J was trimmed by 2 bases and V by 5 bases; bases with no gene match: 10. Per the germline V gene, CDR1 is SEHNR and CDR2 is FQNEAQ (reference sequence). CDR3 length equals 17 residues.

The J gene is TRBJ2-7, the V gene TRBV6-5; 7 positions agree with TRBD2. The V gene end was trimmed by 6 bases and the J gene end by 3 bases; junction bases not matched to a gene: 11. The CDR3 sequence is 15 residues long. CDR1 and CDR2 (germline): MNHEY, SVGAGI. CDR3 region: CASRVGEGLNYEQYF. In DNA form, the CDR3 reads TGTGCCAGCAGGGTCGGGGAGGGGCTAAACTACGAGCAGTACTTC.

The chain carries TRBV6-6 and TRBJ1-5; D remains ambiguous. The CDR3 consists of 13 residues. CDR1 and CDR2 from the germline V gene are MNHNY and SVGAGI (reference sequence). V gave up 2 bases and J gave up 5 bases, with 7 bases separating them. CDR3 amino acids: CASSYEGYQPQHF. The CDR3 nucleotides read TGTGCCAGCAGTTACGAGGGCTATCAGCCCCAGCATTTT.

The rearrangement uses TRBV2 and TRBJ2-7, with 10 bases lining up with TRBD1. V shed 7 bases and J 4 bases; nucleotides not matched to a gene: 4. The CDR3 sequence is 13 residues long. Germline CDR1 is SNHLY and CDR2 is FYNNEI. The chain's CDR3 is CASKGTGVYEQYF. The CDR3 DNA is TGTGCCAGCAAAGGGACAGGGGTATACGAGCAGTACTTC.

V gene TRBV27 combines with J gene TRBJ2-2; tentatively, D is TRBD1 (6 bases). The ends were cut back, 5 bases at V and 7 bases at J, with 14 bases in the middle. Germline V gives CDR1 MNHEY, CDR2 SMNVEV (reference sequence). This CDR3 is 14 amino acids long. The CDR3 protein is CASSPGQSFGELFF. In DNA form, the CDR3 reads TGTGCCAGCAGTCCTGGACAGTCGTTCGGGGAGCTGTTTTTT.

The chain uses TRBV19 and TRBJ1-1; the D gene is possibly TRBD1 (6 bases). Trimming left V 7 bases short and J 3 bases short, with 18 bases between. CDR1 and CDR2 (germline): LNHDA, SQIVND (reference sequence). The CDR3 spans 15 residues. CDR3 loop: CASTNEGGQYTEAFF. The CDR3 coding sequence is TGTGCCAGTACTAACGAGGGGGGGCAGTACACTGAAGCTTTCTTT. The full variable domain, rest sourced from reference TRBV19 and TRBJ1-1, is DGGITQSPKYLFRKEGQNVTLSCEQNLNHDAMYWYRQDPGQGLRLIYYSQIVNDFQKGDIAEGYSVSREKKESFPLTVTSAQKNPTAFYLCASTNEGGQYTEAFFGQGTRLTVV.

The chain links TRBV4-2 to TRBJ1-2; TRBD1 is a possible D gene (5 bases). The CDR3 is 13 amino acids. The germline V gene has CDR1 LGHNA and CDR2 YNFKEQ. Trimming stripped 11 bases from V and 6 bases from J, with 19 bases between. The CDR3 spells CASEAGGLNGYTF. As DNA, the CDR3 is TGTGCCTCCGAGGCGGGGGGACTTAATGGCTACACCTTC.

The V call is TRBV9, the J call TRBJ2-5; TRBD2 aligns across 9 bases. CDR1 is SGDLS, CDR2 YYNGEE, per germline. The CDR3 covers 17 residues. The junction had 10 bases not matched to a gene; V was cut back by 1 base and J by 3 bases. In DNA form, the CDR3 reads TGTGCCAGCAGCGTAAGTGGGTCTAGCGGGAACGAAGAGACCCAGTACTTC. It yields the protein CASSVSGSSGNEETQYF.

V gene TRBV5-1 combines with J gene TRBJ2-3; D is possibly TRBD1 (6 bases). CDR1 and CDR2 (germline): SGHRS, YFSETQ. The V and J ends lost 3 bases and 1 base respectively, with 12 bases between them. This CDR3 contains 15 residues. Written as DNA, the CDR3 is TGCGCCAGCAGCTACCGGACAGCCGGCACAGATACGCAGTATTTT. Translated, it gives CASSYRTAGTDTQYF.